This TCR beta chain was retrieved from a study of cytomegalovirus exposure and HLA in healthy donors. 60 Vbeta and 13 Jbeta primers were used in PCR. The assay was immunoSEQ multiplex PCR, and TCRdb's table has in-frame clones only and misses some. In the table there are 150,000 to 200,000 clones, 77% of which are singletons. In its sample, this clone was seen a few times. The sample comprised PBMCs. The sequence derives from a woman aged 40 to 50 in good health and CMV-seropositive.

The CDR3: CASSLEGRSQPQHF. DNA for the CDR3: TGTGCCAGCAGCTTGGAGGGGAGGTCTCAGCCCCAGCATTTT. V and J are TRBV5-6 and TRBJ1-5; a possible D gene is TRBD1 (5 bases). Trimming left V 0 bases short and J 6 bases short, with 10 bases between. The CDR3 totals 14 residues. CDR1 is SGHDT, CDR2 YYEEEE, per germline.